This TCR beta chain was obtained from a study of blood T cell repertoires in COVID-19. Method: immunoSEQ multiplex PCR; TCRdb's copy keeps in-frame clones and lacks some. The data contain some 200,000 clones, almost 80% of them seen just once; the ten biggest clones take up about 26%. Specimen: peripheral blood. This TCR was sampled from a woman in her sixties or seventies with acute or convalescent COVID-19.

The CDR3 coding sequence is TGTGCCAGCAGTGAATTAAGACAGCATGGCTACACCTTC. Its translation is CASSELRQHGYTF. V and J are TRBV6-1 and TRBJ1-2, with D tentatively TRBD1 (5 bases). The ends were cut back, 2 bases at V and 6 bases at J, with 10 bases in the middle. Germline CDR1 is MNHNS and CDR2 is SASEGT. The CDR3 runs to 13 residues.